This T cell receptor (beta chain) was obtained from a study of T cell repertoires in cytomegalovirus infection. Study-wide context: In public TCR beta signatures, there were indications of both CMV infection and matching HLA type. Broader study findings: Adding up the frequency of public TCR beta families identified people who carried CMV plus the relevant HLA. HLA-C-restricted TCR beta clonotypes specific for CMV led the ex vivo response.

Trimming left V 4 bases short and J 2 bases short, with 12 bases between. Germline assignment: CDR1 SQVTM and CDR2 ANQGSEA. The CDR3 runs 13 residues. Worth noting for this clonotype: Its antigen is currently unknown.

TCRdb reprocessed the reads with MiXCR, giving one entry per CDR3 protein. The data show roughly 760,000 distinct CDR3 sequences, 35% seen once. The J gene is TRBJ2-7, the V gene TRBV29-1; D unclear. Input material: PBMCs. The clonotype originates from a human donor in good health (CMV status not recorded). Some clones in this sample may be carry-over from other donors' samples. CDR3 loop: CSVGPGPTYEQYF. The CDR3 region has the DNA TGCAGCGTTGGACCGGGTCCAACCTACGAGCAGTACTTC.